This T cell receptor beta chain came from a study of technical replicates of blood from a handful of donors. The CDR3 consists of 11 residues. The assay was immunoSEQ multiplex PCR, and TCRdb's table has in-frame clones only and misses some. This sample yields about 59,000 clones, of which over 85% are seen a single time; roughly 4% belongs to the top ten. The sequence was obtained from a human donor in good health. Some clones in this sample may be carry-over from other donors' samples. The chain recombines TRBV21-1 with TRBJ2-4; TRBD1 reflects the table's D call only, with no check against the DNA. TRBV21-1 is a recognized pseudogene. The material sequenced was PBMCs. The CDR3 nucleotides are TGTGCCAGGTCAAGGGGGCACATTCAGTACTTC. Translating it yields CARSRGHIQYF.